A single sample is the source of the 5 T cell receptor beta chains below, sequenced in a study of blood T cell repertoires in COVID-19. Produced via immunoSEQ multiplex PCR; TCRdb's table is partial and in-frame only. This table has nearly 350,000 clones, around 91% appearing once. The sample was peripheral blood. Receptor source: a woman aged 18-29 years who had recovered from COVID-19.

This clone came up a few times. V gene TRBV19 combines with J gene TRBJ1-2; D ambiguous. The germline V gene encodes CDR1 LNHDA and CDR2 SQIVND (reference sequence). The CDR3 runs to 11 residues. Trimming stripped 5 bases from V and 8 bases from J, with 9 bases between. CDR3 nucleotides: TGTGCCAGTAGTGCGCAACGGGGCTACACCTTC. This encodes CASSAQRGYTF.

This CDR3 is CASSEAESRGSAFF. The CDR3 coding sequence is TGTGCCAGCAGTGAAGCTGAGAGTCGGGGGTCGGCTTTCTTT. The genes are TRBV6-1 and TRBJ1-1; D perhaps matches TRBD1 (5 bases). Trimming pared 0 bases from V and 11 bases from J, leaving 16 bases between. Germline V gene data show CDR1 as MNHNS and CDR2 as SASEGT. This CDR3 region has 14 residues.

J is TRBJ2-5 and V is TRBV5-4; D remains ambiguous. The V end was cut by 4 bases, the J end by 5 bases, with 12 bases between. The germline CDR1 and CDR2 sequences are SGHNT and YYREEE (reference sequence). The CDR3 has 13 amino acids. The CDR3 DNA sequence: TGTGCCAGCAGCATGGATCCGCGGGAGACCCAGTACTTC. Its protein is CASSMDPRETQYF.

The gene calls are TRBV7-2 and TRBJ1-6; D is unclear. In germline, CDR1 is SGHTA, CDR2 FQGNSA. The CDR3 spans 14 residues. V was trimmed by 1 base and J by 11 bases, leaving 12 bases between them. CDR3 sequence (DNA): TGTGCCAGCAGCTTAGAGAGACATCGGACACCCCTCCACTTT. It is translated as CASSLERHRTPLHF.

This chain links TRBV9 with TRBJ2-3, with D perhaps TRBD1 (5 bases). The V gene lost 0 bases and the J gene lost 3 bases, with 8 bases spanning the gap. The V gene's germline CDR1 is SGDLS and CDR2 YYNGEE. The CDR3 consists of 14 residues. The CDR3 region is CASSVDKGTDTQYF. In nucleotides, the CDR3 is TGTGCCAGCAGCGTAGATAAGGGGACAGATACGCAGTATTTT.